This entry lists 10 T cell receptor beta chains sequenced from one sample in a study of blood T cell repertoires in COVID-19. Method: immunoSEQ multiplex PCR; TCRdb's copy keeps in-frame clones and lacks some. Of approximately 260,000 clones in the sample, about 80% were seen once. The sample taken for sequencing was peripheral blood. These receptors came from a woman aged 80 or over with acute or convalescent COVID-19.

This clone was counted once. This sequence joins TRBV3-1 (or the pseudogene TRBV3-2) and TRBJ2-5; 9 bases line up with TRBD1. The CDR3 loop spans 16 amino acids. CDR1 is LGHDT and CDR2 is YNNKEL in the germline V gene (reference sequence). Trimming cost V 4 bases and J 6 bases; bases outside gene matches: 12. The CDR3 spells CASSLSWTGEGKTQYF. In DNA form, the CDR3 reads TGTGCCAGCAGCCTTTCCTGGACAGGGGAGGGAAAGACCCAGTACTTC.

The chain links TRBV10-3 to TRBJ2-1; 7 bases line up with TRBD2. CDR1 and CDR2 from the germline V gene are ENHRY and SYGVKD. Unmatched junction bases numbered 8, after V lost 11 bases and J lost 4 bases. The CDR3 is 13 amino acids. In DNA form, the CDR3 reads TGTGCCTCCCACGGGGGGAGATACAATGAGCAGTTCTTC. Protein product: CASHGGRYNEQFF.

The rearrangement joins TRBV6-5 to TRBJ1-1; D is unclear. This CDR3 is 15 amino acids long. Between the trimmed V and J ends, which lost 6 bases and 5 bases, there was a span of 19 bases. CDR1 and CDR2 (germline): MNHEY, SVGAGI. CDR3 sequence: CASRPARGGGTEAFF. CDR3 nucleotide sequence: TGTGCCAGCAGACCCGCCCGGGGTGGAGGGACTGAAGCTTTCTTT.

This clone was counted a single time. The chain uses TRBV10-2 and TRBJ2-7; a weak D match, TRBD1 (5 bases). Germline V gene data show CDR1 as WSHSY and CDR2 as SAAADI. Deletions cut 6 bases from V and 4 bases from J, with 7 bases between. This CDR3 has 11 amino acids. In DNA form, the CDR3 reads TGCGCCAGCAGACAGGAATACGAGCAGTACTTC. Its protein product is CASRQEYEQYF.

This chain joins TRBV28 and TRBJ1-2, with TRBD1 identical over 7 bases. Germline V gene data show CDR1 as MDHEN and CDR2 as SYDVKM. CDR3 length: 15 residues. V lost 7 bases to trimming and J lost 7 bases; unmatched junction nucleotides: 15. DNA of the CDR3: TGTGCCAGCACCCTAGGAGGTGCAGGGGGGACTGGCTACACCTTC. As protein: CASTLGGAGGTGYTF.

The CDR3 DNA reads as TGTGCTAGTGCCTTACAGGGATACACTGAAGCTTTCTTT. Amino acids: CASALQGYTEAFF. The chain joins TRBV12-5 to TRBJ1-1; possibly TRBD1 for D (6 bases). There are 13 residues in the CDR3. The germline CDR1 and CDR2 sequences are LGHNT and FRNRAP. The germline V and J ends were trimmed by 7 bases and 3 bases, with 12 bases remaining between them.

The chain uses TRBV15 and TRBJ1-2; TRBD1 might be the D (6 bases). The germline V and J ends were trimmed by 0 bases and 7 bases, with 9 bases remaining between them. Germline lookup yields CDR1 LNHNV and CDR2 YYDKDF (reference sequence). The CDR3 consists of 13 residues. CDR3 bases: TGTGCCACCAGCAGAGATTTGGGGGCTGGCTACACCTTC. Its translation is CATSRDLGAGYTF.

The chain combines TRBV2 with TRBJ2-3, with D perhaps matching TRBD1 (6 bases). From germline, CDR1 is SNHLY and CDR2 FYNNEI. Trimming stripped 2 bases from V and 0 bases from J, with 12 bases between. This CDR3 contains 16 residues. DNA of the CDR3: TGTGCCAGCAGTGAATCCGGGACACCTAGCACAGATACGCAGTATTTT. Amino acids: CASSESGTPSTDTQYF. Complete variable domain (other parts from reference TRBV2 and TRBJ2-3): EPEVTQTPSHQVTQMGQEVILRCVPISNHLYFYWYRQILGQKVEFLVSFYNNEISEKSEIFDDQFSVERPDGSNFTLKIRSTKLEDSAMYFCASSESGTPSTDTQYFGPGTRLTVL.

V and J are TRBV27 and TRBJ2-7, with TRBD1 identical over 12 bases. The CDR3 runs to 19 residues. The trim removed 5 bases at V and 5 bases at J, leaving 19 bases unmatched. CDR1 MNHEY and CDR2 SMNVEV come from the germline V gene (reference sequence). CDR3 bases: TGTGCCAGCAGTCCCCTAGGGACAGGGGGCTACATAGTCGTAAACGAGCAGTACTTC. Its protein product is CASSPLGTGGYIVVNEQYF.

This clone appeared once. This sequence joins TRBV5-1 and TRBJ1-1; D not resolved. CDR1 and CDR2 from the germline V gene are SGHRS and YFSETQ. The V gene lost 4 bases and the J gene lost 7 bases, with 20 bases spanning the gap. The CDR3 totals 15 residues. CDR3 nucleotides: TGCGCCAGCAGCCGCGGAGGGCTTCCGGCGGATGAAGCTTTCTTT. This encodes CASSRGGLPADEAFF.